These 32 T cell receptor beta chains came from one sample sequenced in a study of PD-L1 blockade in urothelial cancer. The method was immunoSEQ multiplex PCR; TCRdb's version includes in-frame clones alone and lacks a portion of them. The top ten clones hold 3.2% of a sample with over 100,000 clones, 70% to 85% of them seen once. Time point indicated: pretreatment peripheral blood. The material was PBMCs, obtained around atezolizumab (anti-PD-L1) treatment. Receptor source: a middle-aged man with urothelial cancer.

The DNA of the CDR3 is TGTGCCAGCTCACCTGCGGTCAGCGGGAGGTTCAATGAGCAGTTCTTC. It codes for CASSPAVSGRFNEQFF. This chain joins TRBV18 and TRBJ2-1, with 9 bases lining up with TRBD2. Germline assignment: CDR1 KGHSH and CDR2 LQKENI. V shed 3 bases, J shed 6 bases, and the junction held 9 bases outside the gene matches. The CDR3 extends over 16 amino acids.

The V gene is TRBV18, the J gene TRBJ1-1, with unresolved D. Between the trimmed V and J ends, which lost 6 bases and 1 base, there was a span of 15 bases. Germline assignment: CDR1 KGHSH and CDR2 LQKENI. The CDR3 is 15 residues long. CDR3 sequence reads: CASSALHGANTEAFF. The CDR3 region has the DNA TGTGCCAGCTCGGCCTTACACGGAGCGAACACTGAAGCTTTCTTT.

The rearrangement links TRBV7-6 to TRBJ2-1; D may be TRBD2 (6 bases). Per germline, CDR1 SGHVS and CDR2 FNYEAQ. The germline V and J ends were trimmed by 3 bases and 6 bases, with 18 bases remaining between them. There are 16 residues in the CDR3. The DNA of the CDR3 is TGTGCCAGCAGCTTTTCTTGGGAGGCTATAGGCAATGAGCAGTTCTTC. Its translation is CASSFSWEAIGNEQFF.

The CDR3 reads CASRSVRDYNTGELFF. CDR3 sequence (DNA): TGTGCCAGTAGGTCCGTCCGGGACTACAACACCGGGGAGCTGTTTTTT. The chain couples TRBV19 to TRBJ2-2, with TRBD2 identical over 7 bases. The length of the CDR3 is 16 residues. With 6 bases clipped from V and 2 bases from J, the junction kept 9 bases outside the gene matches. CDR1 and CDR2 from the germline V gene are LNHDA and SQIVND (reference sequence).

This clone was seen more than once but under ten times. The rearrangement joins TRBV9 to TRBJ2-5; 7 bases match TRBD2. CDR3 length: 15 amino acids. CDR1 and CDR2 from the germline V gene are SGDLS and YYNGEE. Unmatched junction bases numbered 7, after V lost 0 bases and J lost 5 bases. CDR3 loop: CASSVGGSLYETQYF. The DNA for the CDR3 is TGTGCCAGCAGCGTAGGCGGGAGCTTATATGAGACCCAGTACTTC.

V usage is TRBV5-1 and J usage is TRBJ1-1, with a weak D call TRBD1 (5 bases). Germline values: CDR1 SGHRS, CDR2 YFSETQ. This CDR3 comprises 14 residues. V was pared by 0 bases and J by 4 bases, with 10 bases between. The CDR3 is CASSLAGGGTEAFF. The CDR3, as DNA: TGCGCCAGCAGCTTGGCCGGGGGGGGCACTGAAGCTTTCTTT. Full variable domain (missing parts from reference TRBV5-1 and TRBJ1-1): KAGVTQTPRYLIKTRGQQVTLSCSPISGHRSVSWYQQTPGQGLQFLFEYFSETQRNKGNFPGRFSGRQFSNSRSEMNVSTLELGDSALYLCASSLAGGGTEAFFGQGTRLTVV.

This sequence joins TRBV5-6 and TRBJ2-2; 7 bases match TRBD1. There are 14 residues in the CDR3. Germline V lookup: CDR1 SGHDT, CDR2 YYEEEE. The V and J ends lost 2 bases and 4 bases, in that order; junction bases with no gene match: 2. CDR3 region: CASSLRQGTGELFF. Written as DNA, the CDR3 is TGTGCCAGCAGCTTACGACAGGGCACCGGGGAGCTGTTTTTT.

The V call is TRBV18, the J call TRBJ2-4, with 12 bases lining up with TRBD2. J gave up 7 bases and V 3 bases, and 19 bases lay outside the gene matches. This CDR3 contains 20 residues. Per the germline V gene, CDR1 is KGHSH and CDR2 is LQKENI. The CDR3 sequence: CASSPHSPGLAGPDHNIQYF. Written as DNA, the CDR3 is TGTGCCAGCTCACCCCACTCGCCGGGACTAGCGGGCCCGGATCACAACATTCAGTACTTC.

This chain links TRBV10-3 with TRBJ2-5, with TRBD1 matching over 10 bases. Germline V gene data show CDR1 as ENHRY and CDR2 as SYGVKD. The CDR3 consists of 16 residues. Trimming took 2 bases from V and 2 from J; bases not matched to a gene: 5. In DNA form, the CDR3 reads TGTGCCATCAGTGAGGGGACAGGGGTGCGACAAGAGACCCAGTACTTC. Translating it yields CAISEGTGVRQETQYF.

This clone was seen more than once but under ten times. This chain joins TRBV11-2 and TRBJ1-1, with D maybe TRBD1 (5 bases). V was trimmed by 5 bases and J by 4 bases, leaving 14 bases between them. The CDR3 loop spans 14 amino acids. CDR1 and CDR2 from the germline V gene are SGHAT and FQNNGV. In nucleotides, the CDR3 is TGTGCCAGCAGCCCCAGGGTTGGAGTCACTGAAGCTTTCTTT. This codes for CASSPRVGVTEAFF. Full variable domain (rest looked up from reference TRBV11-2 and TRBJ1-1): EAGVAQSPRYKIIEKRQSVAFWCNPISGHATLYWYQQILGQGPKLLIQFQNNGVVDDSQLPKDRFSAERLKGVDSTLKIQPAKLEDSAVYLCASSPRVGVTEAFFGQGTRLTVV.

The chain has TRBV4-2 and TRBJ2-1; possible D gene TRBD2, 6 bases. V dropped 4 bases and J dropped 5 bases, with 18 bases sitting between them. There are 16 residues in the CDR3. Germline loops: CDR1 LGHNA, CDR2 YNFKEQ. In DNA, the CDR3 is TGTGCCAGCAGCCCAAATGCGGGAACCTTTAACAATGAGCAGTTCTTC. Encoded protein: CASSPNAGTFNNEQFF.

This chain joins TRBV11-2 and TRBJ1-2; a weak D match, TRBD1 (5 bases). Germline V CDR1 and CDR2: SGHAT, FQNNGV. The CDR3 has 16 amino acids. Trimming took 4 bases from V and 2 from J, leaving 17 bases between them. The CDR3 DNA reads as TGTGCCAGCAGCTACCGCCGGCTAACAGGCAACTATGGCTACACCTTC. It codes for CASSYRRLTGNYGYTF.

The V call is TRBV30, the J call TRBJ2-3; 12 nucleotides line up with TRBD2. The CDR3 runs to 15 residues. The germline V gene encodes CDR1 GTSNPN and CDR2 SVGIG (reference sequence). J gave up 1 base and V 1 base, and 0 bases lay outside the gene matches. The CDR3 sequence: CAWSGLAGGTDTQYF. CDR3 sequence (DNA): TGTGCCTGGAGTGGACTAGCGGGAGGCACAGATACGCAGTATTTT.

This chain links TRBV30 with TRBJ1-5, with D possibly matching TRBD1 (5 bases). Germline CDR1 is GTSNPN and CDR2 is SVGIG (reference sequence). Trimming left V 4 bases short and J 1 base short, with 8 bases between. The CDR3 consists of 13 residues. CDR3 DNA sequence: TGTGCCTGGACGGGGGGGAGCAATCAGCCCCAGCATTTT. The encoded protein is CAWTGGSNQPQHF.

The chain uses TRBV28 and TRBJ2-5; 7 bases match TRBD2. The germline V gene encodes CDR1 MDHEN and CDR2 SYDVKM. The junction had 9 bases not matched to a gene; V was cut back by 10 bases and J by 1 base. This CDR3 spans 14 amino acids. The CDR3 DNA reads TGTGCCACCGGGGGAGGGGCGCGCCAAGAGACCCAGTACTTC. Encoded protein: CATGGGARQETQYF. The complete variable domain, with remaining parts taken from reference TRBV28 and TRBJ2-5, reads DVKVTQSSRYLVKRTGEKVFLECVQDMDHENMFWYRQDPGLGLRLIYFSYDVKMKEKGDIPEGYSVSREKKERFSLILESASTNQTSMYLCATGGGARQETQYFGPGTRLLVL.

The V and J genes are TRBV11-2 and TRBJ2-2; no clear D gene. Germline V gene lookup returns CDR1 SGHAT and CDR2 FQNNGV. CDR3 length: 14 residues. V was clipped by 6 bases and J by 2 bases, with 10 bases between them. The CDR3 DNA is TGTGCCAGCAGGGCCCCGGGTAACACCGGGGAGCTGTTTTTT. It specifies CASRAPGNTGELFF.

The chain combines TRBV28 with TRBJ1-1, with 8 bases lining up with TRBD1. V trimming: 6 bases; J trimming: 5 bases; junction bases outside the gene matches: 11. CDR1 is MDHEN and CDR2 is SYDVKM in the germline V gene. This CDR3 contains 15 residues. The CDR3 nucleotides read TGTGCCAGCAGCTATTACTGGACAGGGAGAACTGAAGCTTTCTTT. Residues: CASSYYWTGRTEAFF.

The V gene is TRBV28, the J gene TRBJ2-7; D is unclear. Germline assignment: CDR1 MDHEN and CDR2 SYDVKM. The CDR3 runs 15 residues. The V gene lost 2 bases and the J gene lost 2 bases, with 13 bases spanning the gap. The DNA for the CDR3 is TGTGCCAGCAGTTTAGGAGCGCGCCCCCCCTACGAGCAGTACTTC. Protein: CASSLGARPPYEQYF.

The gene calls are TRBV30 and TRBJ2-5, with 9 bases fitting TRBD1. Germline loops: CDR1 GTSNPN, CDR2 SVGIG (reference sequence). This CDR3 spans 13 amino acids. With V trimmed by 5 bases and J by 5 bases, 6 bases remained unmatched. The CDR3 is CAWGTGLSETQYF. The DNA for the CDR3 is TGTGCCTGGGGGACAGGGCTGTCGGAGACCCAGTACTTC. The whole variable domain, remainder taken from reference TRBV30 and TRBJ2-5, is SQTIHQWPATLVQPVGSPLSLECTVEGTSNPNLYWYRQAAGRGLQLLFYSVGIGQISSEVPQNLSASRPQDRQFILSSKKLLLSDSGFYLCAWGTGLSETQYFGPGTRLLVL.

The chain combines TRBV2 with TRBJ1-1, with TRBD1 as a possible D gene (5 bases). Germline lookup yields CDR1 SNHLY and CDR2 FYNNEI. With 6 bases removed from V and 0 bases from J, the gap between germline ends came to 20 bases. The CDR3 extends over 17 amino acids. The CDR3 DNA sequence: TGTGCCAGCAGGGTTGGACAAGGGTTTTCATTGAACACTGAAGCTTTCTTT. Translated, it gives CASRVGQGFSLNTEAFF.

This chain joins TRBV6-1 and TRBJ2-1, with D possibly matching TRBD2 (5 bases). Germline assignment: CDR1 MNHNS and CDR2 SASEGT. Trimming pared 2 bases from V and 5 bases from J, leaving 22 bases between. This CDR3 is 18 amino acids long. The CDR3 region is CASSETGRYTYSHNEQFF. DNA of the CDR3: TGTGCCAGCAGTGAAACGGGAAGATACACCTATAGCCACAATGAGCAGTTCTTC.

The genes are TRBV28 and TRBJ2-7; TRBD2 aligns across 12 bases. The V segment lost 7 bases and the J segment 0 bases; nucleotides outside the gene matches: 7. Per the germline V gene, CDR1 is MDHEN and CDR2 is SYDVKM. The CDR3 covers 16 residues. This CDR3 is CASIDTSGGSSYEQYF. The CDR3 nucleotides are TGTGCCAGCATAGACACTAGCGGGGGGAGCTCCTACGAGCAGTACTTC.

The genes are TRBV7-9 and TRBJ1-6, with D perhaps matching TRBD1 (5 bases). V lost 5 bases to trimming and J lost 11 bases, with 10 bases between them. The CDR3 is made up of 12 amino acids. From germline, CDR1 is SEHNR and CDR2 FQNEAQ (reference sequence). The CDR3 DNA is TGTGCCAGCAGCGACGACAGCCCACCCCTCCACTTT. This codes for CASSDDSPPLHF.

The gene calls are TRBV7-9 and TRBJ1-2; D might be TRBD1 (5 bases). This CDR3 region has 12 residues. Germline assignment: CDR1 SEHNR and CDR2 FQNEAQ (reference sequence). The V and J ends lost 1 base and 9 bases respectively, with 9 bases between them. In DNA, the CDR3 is TGTGCCAGCAGCTTAGATAGGGGAAGCTACACCTTC. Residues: CASSLDRGSYTF.

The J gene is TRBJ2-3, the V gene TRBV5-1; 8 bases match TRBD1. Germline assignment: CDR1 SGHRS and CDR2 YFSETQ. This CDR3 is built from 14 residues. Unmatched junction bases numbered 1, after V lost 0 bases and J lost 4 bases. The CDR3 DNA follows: TGCGCCAGCAGCTTGGCGGACAGGGCAGATACGCAGTATTTT. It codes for CASSLADRADTQYF.

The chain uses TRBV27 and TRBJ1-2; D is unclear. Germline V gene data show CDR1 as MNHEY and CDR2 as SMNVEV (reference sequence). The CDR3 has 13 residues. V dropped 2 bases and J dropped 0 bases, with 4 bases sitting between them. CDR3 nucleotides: TGTGCCAGCAGTTTACCTCCTAACTATGGCTACACCTTC. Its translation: CASSLPPNYGYTF.

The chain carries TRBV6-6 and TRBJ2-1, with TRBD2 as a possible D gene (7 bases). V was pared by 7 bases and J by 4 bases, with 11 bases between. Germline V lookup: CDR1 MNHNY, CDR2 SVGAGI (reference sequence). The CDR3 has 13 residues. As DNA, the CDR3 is TGTGCCAGCACCGAGGGGGGGTACAATGAGCAGTTCTTC. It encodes CASTEGGYNEQFF.

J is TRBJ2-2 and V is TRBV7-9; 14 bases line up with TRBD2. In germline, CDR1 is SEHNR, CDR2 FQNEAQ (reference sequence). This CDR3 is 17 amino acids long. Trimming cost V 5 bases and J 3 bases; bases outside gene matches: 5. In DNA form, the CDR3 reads TGTGCCAGCAGCCCGCCGGGACTAGCGGGAGACACCGGGGAGCTGTTTTTT. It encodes CASSPPGLAGDTGELFF. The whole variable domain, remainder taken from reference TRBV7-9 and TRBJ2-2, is DTGVSQNPRHKITKRGQNVTFRCDPISEHNRLYWYRQTLGQGPEFLTYFQNEAQLEKSRLLSDRFSAERPKGSFSTLEIQRTEQGDSAMYLCASSPPGLAGDTGELFFGEGSRLTVL.

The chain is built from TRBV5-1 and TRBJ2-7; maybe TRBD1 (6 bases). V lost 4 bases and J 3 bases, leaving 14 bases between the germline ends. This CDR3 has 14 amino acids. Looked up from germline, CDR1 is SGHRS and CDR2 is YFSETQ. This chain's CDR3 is CASSPGTLNYEQYF. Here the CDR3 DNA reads TGCGCCAGCAGCCCCGGGACACTCAACTACGAGCAGTACTTC.

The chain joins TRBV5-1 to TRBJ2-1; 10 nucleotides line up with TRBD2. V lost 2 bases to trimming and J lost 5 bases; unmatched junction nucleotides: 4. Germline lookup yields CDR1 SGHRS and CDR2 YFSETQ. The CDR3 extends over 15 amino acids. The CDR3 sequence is CASSFLAGGNNEQFF. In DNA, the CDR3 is TGCGCCAGCAGCTTTTTAGCGGGAGGTAACAATGAGCAGTTCTTC.

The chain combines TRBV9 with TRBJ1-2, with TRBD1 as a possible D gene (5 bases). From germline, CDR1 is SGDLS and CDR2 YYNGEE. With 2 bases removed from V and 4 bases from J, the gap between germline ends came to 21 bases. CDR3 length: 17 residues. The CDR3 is CASSVSLGGGSLYGYTF. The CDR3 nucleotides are TGTGCCAGCAGCGTCTCCTTGGGGGGGGGATCCCTCTATGGCTACACCTTC. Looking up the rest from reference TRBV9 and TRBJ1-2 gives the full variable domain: DSGVTQTPKHLITATGQRVTLRCSPRSGDLSVYWYQQSLDQGLQFLIQYYNGEERAKGNILERFSAQQFPDLHSELNLSSLELGDSALYFCASSVSLGGGSLYGYTFGSGTRLTVV.

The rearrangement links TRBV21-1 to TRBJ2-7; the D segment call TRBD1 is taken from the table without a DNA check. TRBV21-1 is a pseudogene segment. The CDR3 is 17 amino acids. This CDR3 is CASSKGRWQGVSYEQYF. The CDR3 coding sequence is TGTGCCAGCAGCAAAGGCCGGTGGCAGGGGGTTTCCTACGAGCAGTACTTC.